The 31 T cell receptor beta chains below come from one sample, sequenced in a study of T cell changes during pregnancy in multiple sclerosis. Assay: immunoSEQ multiplex PCR; the TCRdb copy retains only in-frame clones and omits some. Of about 65,000 clones listed, over 80% are singletons. The sample was CD8+ T cells from peripheral blood mononuclear cells, taken in the third trimester of pregnancy. These receptor sequences come from a female donor in good health, enrolled as a control in a pregnancy study.

The chain combines TRBV6-5 with TRBJ1-1; unclear D gene. The V end lost 8 bases, the J end lost 7 bases, and 11 bases lay between the germline ends. This CDR3 is 11 amino acids long. Looked up from germline, CDR1 is MNHEY and CDR2 is SVGAGI. As DNA, the CDR3 is TGTGCCAGCCTCAATGGGAGTGAAGCTTTCTTT. Translation gives CASLNGSEAFF.

The CDR3 bases are TGCGCCAGCAGGGAAGGGGAAATGAACACTGAAGCTTTCTTT. It is translated as CASREGEMNTEAFF. The chain employs TRBV4-3 and TRBJ1-1; maybe TRBD1 (5 bases). Germline-derived CDR1 and CDR2 are LGHNA and YSLEER. This CDR3 comprises 14 residues. V dropped 6 bases and J dropped 0 bases, with 11 bases sitting between them.

The rearrangement joins TRBV6-6 to TRBJ1-2, with D possibly being TRBD1 (5 bases). Germline-derived CDR1 and CDR2 are MNHNY and SVGAGI (reference sequence). This CDR3 is 14 amino acids long. V lost 8 bases and J lost 0, with 13 bases in between. Written as DNA, the CDR3 is TGTGCCAGCGCTCAGCAGGGCACTAACTATGGCTACACCTTC. Amino acid sequence: CASAQQGTNYGYTF.

This chain links TRBV11-2 with TRBJ1-1; TRBD1 matches 9 bases. The germline CDR1 and CDR2 sequences are SGHAT and FQNNGV. This CDR3 comprises 15 residues. V shed 5 bases and J 0 bases; nucleotides not matched to a gene: 4. CDR3 nucleotides: TGTGCCAGCAGCCTACGGGACAGGGTGAACACTGAAGCTTTCTTT. Translation: CASSLRDRVNTEAFF.

In nucleotides, the CDR3 is TGTGCCAGCAGTTCAACAGGGGGAAACTATGGCTACACCTTC. The encoded protein is CASSSTGGNYGYTF. This chain connects TRBV6-5 to TRBJ1-2, with 8 bases fitting TRBD1. The CDR3 has 14 residues. In germline, CDR1 is MNHEY, CDR2 SVGAGI. Unmatched junction bases numbered 3, after V lost 4 bases and J lost 2 bases.

The chain is built from TRBV4-3 and TRBJ2-2, with 7 bases fitting TRBD1. J lost 4 bases, V lost 0 bases, and 2 bases had no gene match. Germline CDR1 reads LGHNA; CDR2 reads YSLEER. The CDR3 has 15 residues. CDR3 amino acids: CASSQDTGVTGELFF. The CDR3, as DNA: TGCGCCAGCAGCCAAGATACAGGGGTCACCGGGGAGCTGTTTTTT.

The genes are TRBV27 and TRBJ2-1; D is ambiguous. V shed 4 bases and J shed 12 bases, with 10 bases lying between them. The CDR3 extends over 11 amino acids. Germline CDR1 and CDR2: MNHEY and SMNVEV (reference sequence). The DNA of the CDR3 is TGTGCCAGCAGTTACCGGTCTTCGCAGTTCTTC. It yields the protein CASSYRSSQFF.

This chain joins TRBV19 and TRBJ1-1; D unresolved. CDR1 LNHDA and CDR2 SQIVND come from the germline V gene (reference sequence). The length of the CDR3 is 11 residues. V was pared by 4 bases and J by 7 bases, with 7 bases between. CDR3: CASSSEGEAFF. The CDR3 coding sequence is TGTGCCAGTAGTAGCGAGGGTGAAGCTTTCTTT.

This chain links TRBV6-1 with TRBJ1-2; D is uncertain. Germline CDR1 and CDR2: MNHNS and SASEGT. CDR3 size: 12 residues. Between the trimmed V and J ends, which lost 6 bases and 4 bases, there was a span of 9 bases. CDR3: CASSDGIYGYTF. CDR3 nucleotides: TGTGCCAGCAGCGACGGGATCTATGGCTACACCTTC.

This clone appeared a single time. This chain joins TRBV7-2 and TRBJ1-4, with D possibly matching TRBD1 (6 bases). The ends were cut back, 3 bases at V and 7 bases at J, with 12 bases in the middle. The CDR3 is made up of 14 amino acids. Germline values: CDR1 SGHTA, CDR2 FQGNSA. The CDR3 loop reads CASSFPGVGEKLFF. The CDR3, as DNA: TGTGCCAGCAGCTTTCCAGGGGTTGGTGAAAAACTGTTTTTT.

Here the CDR3 DNA reads TGTGCCAGCAGCTTATCAGGGGTAAACTATGGCTACACCTTC. Translation gives CASSLSGVNYGYTF. The J gene is TRBJ1-2, the V gene TRBV7-9; the D gene is possibly TRBD1 (6 bases). Trimming took 2 bases from V and 2 from J, leaving 9 bases between them. The length of the CDR3 is 14 residues. Germline CDR1 reads SEHNR; CDR2 reads FQNEAQ (reference sequence). Based on the CDR3 plus reference TRBV7-9 and TRBJ1-2, the full variable domain is DTGVSQNPRHKITKRGQNVTFRCDPISEHNRLYWYRQTLGQGPEFLTYFQNEAQLEKSRLLSDRFSAERPKGSFSTLEIQRTEQGDSAMYLCASSLSGVNYGYTFGSGTRLTVV.

This chain connects TRBV13 to TRBJ2-7; TRBD1 agrees at 8 bases. The CDR3 runs 13 residues. The V gene's germline CDR1 is PRHDT and CDR2 FYEKMQ (reference sequence). Trimming took 5 bases from V and 4 from J; bases not matched to a gene: 4. The CDR3 DNA follows: TGTGCCAGCAGCCCCCAGGGGGCTTACGAGCAGTACTTC. Translating gives CASSPQGAYEQYF.

This chain connects TRBV10-3 to TRBJ1-2, with a possible D match to TRBD1 (5 bases). V was clipped by 3 bases and J by 8 bases, with 13 bases between them. The CDR3 length is 13 residues. Looked up from germline, CDR1 is ENHRY and CDR2 is SYGVKD. DNA for the CDR3: TGTGCCATCAGTGATGGGGGGAGAGGGGGCTACACCTTC. It is translated as CAISDGGRGGYTF.

Points on this clone: Other nucleotide sequences in the sample specify the same CDR3. This rearrangement joins TRBV19 to TRBJ2-7; tentatively, D is TRBD1 (5 bases). Germline loops: CDR1 LNHDA, CDR2 SQIVND (reference sequence). V was trimmed by 3 bases and J by 4 bases, leaving 10 bases between them. The CDR3 runs 13 residues. DNA of the CDR3: TGTGCCAGTAGTATTAGCAGGGTGTACGAGCAGTACTTC. Amino acid sequence: CASSISRVYEQYF.

This sequence joins TRBV6-6 and TRBJ2-3; 13 bases align to TRBD2. The CDR3 sequence is 16 residues long. From germline, CDR1 is MNHNY and CDR2 SVGAGI (reference sequence). V dropped 5 bases and J dropped 5; count of bases not matched to a gene: 7. The CDR3 DNA follows: TGTGCCAGCAGTCAGACTAGCGGGGGGTGGATAGATACGCAGTATTTT. Translation gives CASSQTSGGWIDTQYF.

J is TRBJ1-1 and V is TRBV27, with TRBD1 matching 7 bases. The CDR3 runs to 17 residues. V trimming: 5 bases; J trimming: 0 bases; junction bases outside the gene matches: 12. The germline gives CDR1 MNHEY, CDR2 SMNVEV (reference sequence). The chain's CDR3 is CASSGVDRNNMNTEAFF. CDR3 bases: TGTGCCAGCAGTGGGGTGGACAGGAACAACATGAACACTGAAGCTTTCTTT.

The chain combines TRBV15 with TRBJ2-1; possibly TRBD1 for D (5 bases). Germline-derived CDR1 and CDR2 are LNHNV and YYDKDF (reference sequence). This CDR3 comprises 15 residues. V dropped 4 bases and J dropped 2 bases, with 12 bases sitting between them. The CDR3 nucleotides are TGTGCCACCAGCAATGATCGGACAACCTACAATGAGCAGTTCTTC. Translation: CATSNDRTTYNEQFF.

This chain joins TRBV7-9 and TRBJ2-1, with D maybe TRBD2 (6 bases). V was clipped by 8 bases and J by 3 bases, with 11 bases between them. The germline CDR1 and CDR2 sequences are SEHNR and FQNEAQ (reference sequence). This CDR3 spans 13 amino acids. This chain's CDR3 is CASGGDGYNEQFF. The CDR3 region has the DNA TGTGCCAGCGGCGGGGACGGCTACAATGAGCAGTTCTTC.

The V and J genes are TRBV19 and TRBJ1-2; TRBD1 is a possible D gene (6 bases). Germline CDR1 reads LNHDA; CDR2 reads SQIVND (reference sequence). This CDR3 is built from 15 residues. The ends were cut back, 5 bases at V and 4 bases at J, with 17 bases in the middle. For the CDR3, the DNA is TGTGCCAGTAGTCCCGGACAGATAAACTTCTATGGCTACACCTTC. As protein: CASSPGQINFYGYTF.

The chain combines TRBV27 with TRBJ1-5; D may be TRBD1 (5 bases). The germline V gene encodes CDR1 MNHEY and CDR2 SMNVEV (reference sequence). The CDR3 contains 16 residues. Trimming removed 2 bases at V and 2 bases at J, with 13 bases between. CDR3 DNA sequence: TGTGCCAGCAGTTTAGCCCCCCCGGGGGGCAATCAGCCCCAGCATTTT. Translation gives CASSLAPPGGNQPQHF.

V is TRBV9 and J is TRBJ2-7; 11 bases align to TRBD2. Germline CDR1 SGDLS, CDR2 YYNGEE. The CDR3 loop spans 15 amino acids. V trimming: 3 bases; J trimming: 2 bases; junction bases outside the gene matches: 4. This CDR3 is CASSASGGPTYEQYF. The CDR3 DNA follows: TGTGCCAGCAGCGCTAGCGGGGGGCCGACCTACGAGCAGTACTTC. The full variable domain, in which reference TRBV9 and TRBJ2-7 provide the parts outside the CDR3, is DSGVTQTPKHLITATGQRVTLRCSPRSGDLSVYWYQQSLDQGLQFLIQYYNGEERAKGNILERFSAQQFPDLHSELNLSSLELGDSALYFCASSASGGPTYEQYFGPGTRLTVT.

This chain connects TRBV25-1 to TRBJ2-1; 8 bases are a match to TRBD1. V trimming: 5 bases; J trimming: 3 bases; junction bases outside the gene matches: 3. CDR3 length equals 14 residues. The V gene's germline CDR1 is MGHDK and CDR2 SYGVNS. CDR3 amino acids: CASSLRGLYNEQFF. CDR3 sequence (DNA): TGTGCCAGCAGTCTCAGGGGGCTCTACAATGAGCAGTTCTTC.

This clone was counted only a few times. The chain employs TRBV19 and TRBJ2-3, with D possibly being TRBD1 (6 bases). V was shortened by 5 bases and J by 2 bases, with 17 bases between the two germline ends. The germline gives CDR1 LNHDA, CDR2 SQIVND (reference sequence). This CDR3 has 16 residues. The CDR3 nucleotides read TGTGCCAGTAGTTTCCGGGACACGGCCTACACAGATACGCAGTATTTT. This codes for CASSFRDTAYTDTQYF.

The chain combines TRBV29-1 with TRBJ2-5; D gene uncertain. Germline assignment: CDR1 SQVTM and CDR2 ANQGSEA. The CDR3 sequence is 10 residues long. The germline V and J ends were trimmed by 4 bases and 2 bases, with 2 bases remaining between them. CDR3 coding DNA: TGCAGCGTTGTACAAGAGACCCAGTACTTC. It yields the protein CSVVQETQYF.

The CDR3: CASSEKYGLSLIEQYF. CDR3 coding DNA: TGTGCCAGCAGTGAAAAGTATGGACTATCCTTAATAGAGCAGTACTTC. This chain joins TRBV2 and TRBJ2-7, with TRBD2 as a possible D gene (6 bases). The CDR3 is made up of 16 amino acids. The ends were cut back, 2 bases at V and 7 bases at J, with 21 bases in the middle. Germline V gene data show CDR1 as SNHLY and CDR2 as FYNNEI.

This sequence joins TRBV30 and TRBJ1-2, with TRBD1 matching 9 bases. This CDR3 is built from 17 residues. V trimming: 0 bases; J trimming: 3 bases; junction bases outside the gene matches: 11. Germline loops: CDR1 GTSNPN, CDR2 SVGIG (reference sequence). The chain's CDR3 is CAWSVINLGQGYYGYTF. CDR3 DNA sequence: TGTGCCTGGAGTGTAATTAATCTAGGACAGGGGTACTATGGCTACACCTTC.

The rearrangement links TRBV6-4 to TRBJ2-2; 10 bases fit TRBD2. The V segment lost 2 bases and the J segment 2 bases; nucleotides outside the gene matches: 8. The CDR3 covers 18 residues. Germline CDR1 MRHNA, CDR2 SNTAGT. As DNA, the CDR3 is TGTGCCAGCAGTGACGGGGGGCTAGCGGGGGACAACACCGGGGAGCTGTTTTTT. Protein sequence: CASSDGGLAGDNTGELFF.

The V gene is TRBV6-4, the J gene TRBJ2-2; the D is unclear. CDR1 MRHNA and CDR2 SNTAGT come from the germline V gene. V dropped 0 bases and J dropped 2 bases, with 4 bases sitting between them. The CDR3 totals 14 residues. CDR3 sequence: CASSDSLNTGELFF. CDR3 in DNA: TGTGCCAGCAGTGACTCCCTAAACACCGGGGAGCTGTTTTTT.

The DNA of the CDR3 is TGCAGCGCCACAGGGGTAACCTACGAGCAGTACTTC. It is translated as CSATGVTYEQYF. V usage is TRBV29-1 and J usage is TRBJ2-7; 7 positions agree with TRBD1. The germline CDR1 and CDR2 sequences are SQVTM and ANQGSEA. The junction had 5 bases not matched to a gene; V was cut back by 7 bases and J by 2 bases. The CDR3 is 12 amino acids.

With regard to this clone: This specimen includes other DNA sequences encoding the same CDR3. This chain uses TRBV27 with TRBJ1-2, with D perhaps TRBD1 (5 bases). The germline V gene has CDR1 MNHEY and CDR2 SMNVEV (reference sequence). Trimming took off 3 bases at V and 6 bases at J, with 11 bases between the two ends. The CDR3 has 13 residues. The CDR3 region is CASSFGQGDGYTF. The CDR3 coding sequence is TGTGCCAGCAGTTTTGGGCAGGGCGATGGCTACACCTTC.

The chain uses TRBV7-6 and TRBJ2-5; possible D gene TRBD2, 6 bases. V lost 3 bases to trimming and J lost 5 bases, with 10 bases between them. The CDR3 extends over 13 amino acids. Germline CDR1 reads SGHVS; CDR2 reads FNYEAQ. The CDR3 reads CASSFAGWETQYF. CDR3 sequence (DNA): TGTGCCAGCAGCTTTGCGGGGTGGGAGACCCAGTACTTC.